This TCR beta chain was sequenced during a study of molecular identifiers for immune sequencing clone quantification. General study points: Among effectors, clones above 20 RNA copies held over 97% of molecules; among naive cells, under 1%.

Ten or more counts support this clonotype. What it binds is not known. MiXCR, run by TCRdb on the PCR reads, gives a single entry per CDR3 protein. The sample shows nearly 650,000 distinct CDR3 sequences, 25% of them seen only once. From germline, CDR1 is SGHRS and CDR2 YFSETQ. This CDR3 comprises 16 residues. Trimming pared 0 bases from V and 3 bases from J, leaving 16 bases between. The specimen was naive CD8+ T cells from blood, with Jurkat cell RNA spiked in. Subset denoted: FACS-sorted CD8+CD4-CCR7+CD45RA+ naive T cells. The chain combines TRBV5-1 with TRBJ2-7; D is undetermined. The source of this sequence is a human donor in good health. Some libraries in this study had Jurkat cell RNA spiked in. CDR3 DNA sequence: TGCGCCAGCAGCTTGGATGGATTTACGGCGGACTACGAGCAGTACTTC. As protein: CASSLDGFTADYEQYF.